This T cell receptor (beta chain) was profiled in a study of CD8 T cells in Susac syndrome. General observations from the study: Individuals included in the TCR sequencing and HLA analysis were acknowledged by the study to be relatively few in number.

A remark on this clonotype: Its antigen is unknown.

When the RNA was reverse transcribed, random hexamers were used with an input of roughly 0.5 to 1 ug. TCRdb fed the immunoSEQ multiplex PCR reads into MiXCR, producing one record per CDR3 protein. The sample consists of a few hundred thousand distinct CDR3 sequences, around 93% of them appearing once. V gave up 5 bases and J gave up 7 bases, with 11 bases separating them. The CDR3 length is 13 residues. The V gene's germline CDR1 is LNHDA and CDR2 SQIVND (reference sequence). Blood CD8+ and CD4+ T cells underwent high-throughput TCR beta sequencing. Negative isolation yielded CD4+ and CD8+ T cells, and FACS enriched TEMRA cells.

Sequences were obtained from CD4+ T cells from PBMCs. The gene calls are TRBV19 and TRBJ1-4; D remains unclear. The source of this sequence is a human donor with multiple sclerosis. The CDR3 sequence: CASSASGGEKLFF. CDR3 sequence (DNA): TGTGCCAGTAGTGCCTCGGGAGGTGAAAAACTGTTTTTT.